This T cell receptor beta chain was identified in a study of shared clonotypes between healthy human individuals. CDR3 length equals 14 residues. The V segment lost 9 bases and the J segment 3 bases; nucleotides outside the gene matches: 9. Germline values: CDR1 LNHDA, CDR2 SQIVND (reference sequence). Produced via immunoSEQ multiplex PCR; TCRdb's table is partial and in-frame only. The data show 2 million to 3 million clones, 93% seen once. Partitioning of CD4+ cells yielded a CD45RA+ naive subset and a CD45RA-negative memory subset. This TCR was recovered from a man younger than 30 in good health. Some clones in this sample may be carry-over from other donors' samples. Input material: naive CD4+ T cells from PBMCs. The subset here: CD45RA+ positively selected. The rearrangement joins TRBV19 to TRBJ2-7; 9 nucleotides agree with TRBD1. In DNA form, the CDR3 reads TGTGCCAGCCGACCGGGACAGGGAGTCTACGAGCAGTACTTC. It is translated as CASRPGQGVYEQYF.